Sequencing of this TCR beta chain was carried out in a study of cytotoxic CD8 clonotypes in ibrutinib-treated CLL. Study details: The patients comprised roughly 10 relapsed/refractory and around 14 treatment-naive cases, some 18 IGHV unmutated. Partial response occurred in 24 patients and complete response in 2; at median about 70 months, approximately 14 remained remitted and about 12 progressed. Among the samples, the mean was around 260,000 productive templates and approximately 94,000 productive rearrangements.

The data were produced by immunoSEQ multiplex PCR, yet TCRdb's version contains in-frame clones alone and is incomplete. In the table there are some 98,000 clones, about 72% of which are singletons. V lost 0 bases, J lost 6 bases, and 14 bases stayed unmatched. Looked up from germline, CDR1 is SGHDN and CDR2 is FVKESK. The CDR3 contains 18 residues. This chain connects TRBV14 to TRBJ2-7, with TRBD1 identical over 10 bases. The receptor's source is a human donor with chronic lymphocytic leukemia. The sequences come from PBMCs, collected after 12 months of ibrutinib treatment. CDR3 DNA sequence: TGTGCCAGCAGCCAAGATATGGGGAACCGGGACAGGGGAAGCGAGCAGTACTTC. Protein sequence: CASSQDMGNRDRGSEQYF.